This T cell receptor beta chain was identified in a study of identical twins. Study-level points and caveats: Models underestimated how often monozygotic twins shared out-of-frame TCR alpha.

V lost 0 bases and J 7 bases, leaving 11 bases between the germline ends. The CDR3 runs to 13 residues. Germline V gene sequence: CDR1 SGHRS, CDR2 YFSETQ. TCRdb independently ran MiXCR on the 5' RACE reads; one entry per CDR3 protein. Of some 500,000 distinct CDR3 sequences listed, around 14% were seen once; the top ten hold about 0.52%. As to this clonotype: Antigen: not known.

In addition, the sample was reused for a study of yellow fever vaccine responses in identical twins.

The receptor was derived from a woman under 30 in good health. Sequencing used CD4+ T cells sorted from blood. J is TRBJ2-7 and V is TRBV5-1; D perhaps matches TRBD2 (5 bases). The CDR3 sequence is CASSLDGWREQYF. CDR3 in DNA: TGCGCCAGCAGCTTGGACGGTTGGAGGGAGCAGTACTTC.